This TCR beta chain comes out of a study of shared clonotypes between healthy human individuals. General study findings and limits: Naive CD4 clonotype sharing across four donors was roughly 5%. Blood was the only sampled material, and tissue repertoires likely differ.

About this clone itself: Its target is unknown.

Profiled with immunoSEQ multiplex PCR; TCRdb holds only in-frame clones, not every one. The sample yields approximately 980,000 clones, around 80% seen once. V lost 3 bases, J lost 5 bases, and 16 bases lay in between. CDR1 and CDR2 from the germline V gene are LNHDA and SQIVND (reference sequence). The CDR3 runs to 15 residues. Specimen: memory CD4+ T cells sorted from blood. Subset indicated: CD45RA-negative fraction. The sequence was collected from a man aged 18 to 29 in good health. This chain links TRBV19 with TRBJ2-5; TRBD1 might be the D (7 bases). CDR3 coding DNA: TGTGCCAGTAGTATCGACTCGACAGGGAGGGAGACCCAGTACTTC. Encoded protein: CASSIDSTGRETQYF.